This TCR beta chain derives from a study of T cells in Graves' hyperthyroidism and ophthalmopathy. This clonotype was counted at least ten times. Using RNA transcripts as the source, TCR beta CDR3 regions were amplified. The HTBI primer set was used in a first-round RT-PCR of the TCR CDR3. Each CDR3 protein gets one entry after TCRdb re-called the multiplex PCR reads with MiXCR. The sample contains approximately 330,000 distinct CDR3 sequences, around a fifth of which appear only once. V was cut by 2 bases and J by 4 bases, with 13 bases left in between. The CDR3 has 15 residues. CDR1 and CDR2 from the germline V gene are SGHRS and YFSETQ.

The receptor was derived from a woman aged 45-59 years with Graves' hyperthyroidism. The V gene is TRBV5-1, the J gene TRBJ2-1; TRBD2 is a possible D gene (6 bases). Sequenced input: blood. CDR3 in DNA: TGCGCCAGCAGCTTTGGGGACTGGGCGTACAATGAGCAGTTCTTC. Its protein is CASSFGDWAYNEQFF.